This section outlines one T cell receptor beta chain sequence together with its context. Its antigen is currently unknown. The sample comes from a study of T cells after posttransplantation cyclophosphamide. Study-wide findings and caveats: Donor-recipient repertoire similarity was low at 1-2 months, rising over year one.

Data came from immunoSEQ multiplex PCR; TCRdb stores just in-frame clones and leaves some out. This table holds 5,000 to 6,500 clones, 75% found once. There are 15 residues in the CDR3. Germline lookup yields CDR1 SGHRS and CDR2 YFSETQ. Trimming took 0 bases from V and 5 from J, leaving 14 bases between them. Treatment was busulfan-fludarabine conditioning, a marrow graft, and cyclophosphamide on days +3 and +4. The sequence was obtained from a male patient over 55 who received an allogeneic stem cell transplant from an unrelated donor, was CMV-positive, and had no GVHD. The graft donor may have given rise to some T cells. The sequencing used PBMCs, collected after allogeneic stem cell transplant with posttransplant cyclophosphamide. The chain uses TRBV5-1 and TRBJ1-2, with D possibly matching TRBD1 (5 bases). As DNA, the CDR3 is TGCGCCAGCAGCTTGGGGCAGGGTCATCAATATGGCTACACCTTC. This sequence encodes CASSLGQGHQYGYTF.